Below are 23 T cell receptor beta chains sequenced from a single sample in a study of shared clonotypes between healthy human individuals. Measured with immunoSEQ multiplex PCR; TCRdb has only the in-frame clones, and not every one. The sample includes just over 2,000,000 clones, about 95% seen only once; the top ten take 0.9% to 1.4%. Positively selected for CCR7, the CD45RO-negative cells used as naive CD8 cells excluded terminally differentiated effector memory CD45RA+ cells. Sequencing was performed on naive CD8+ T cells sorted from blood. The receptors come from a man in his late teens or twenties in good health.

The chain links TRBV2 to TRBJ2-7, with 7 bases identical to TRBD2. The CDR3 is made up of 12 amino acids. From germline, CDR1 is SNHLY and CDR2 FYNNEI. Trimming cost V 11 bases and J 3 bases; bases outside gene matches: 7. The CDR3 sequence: CAGEGHHYEQYF. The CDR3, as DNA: TGTGCCGGGGAGGGGCACCACTACGAGCAGTACTTC.

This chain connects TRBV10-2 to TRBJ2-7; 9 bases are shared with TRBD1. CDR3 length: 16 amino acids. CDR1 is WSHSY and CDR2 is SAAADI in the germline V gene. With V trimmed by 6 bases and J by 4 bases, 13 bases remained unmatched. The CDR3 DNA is TGCGCCAGCAGGGATACTAAGGGACAGGGACTTTACGAGCAGTACTTC. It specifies CASRDTKGQGLYEQYF.

CDR3 residues: CASSQGGTVYYEQYF. The CDR3 DNA follows: TGCGCCAGCAGCCAGGGCGGGACCGTATATTACGAGCAGTACTTC. The J gene is TRBJ2-7, the V gene TRBV4-1; tentative D call: TRBD2 (6 bases). The CDR3 extends over 15 amino acids. V lost 3 bases, J lost 4 bases, and 16 bases lay in between. The germline V gene has CDR1 MGHRA and CDR2 YSYEKL.

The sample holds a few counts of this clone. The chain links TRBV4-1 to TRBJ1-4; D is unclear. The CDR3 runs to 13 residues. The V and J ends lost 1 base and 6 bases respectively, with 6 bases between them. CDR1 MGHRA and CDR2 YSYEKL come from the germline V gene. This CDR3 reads CASSQGLHEKLFF. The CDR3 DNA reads TGCGCCAGCAGCCAAGGACTGCATGAAAAACTGTTTTTT.

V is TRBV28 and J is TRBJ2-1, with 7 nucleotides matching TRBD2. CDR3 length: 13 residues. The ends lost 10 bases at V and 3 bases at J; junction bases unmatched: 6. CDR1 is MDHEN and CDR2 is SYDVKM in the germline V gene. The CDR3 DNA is TGTGCCATTGTGAGCGGGGACTACAATGAGCAGTTCTTC. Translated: CAIVSGDYNEQFF.

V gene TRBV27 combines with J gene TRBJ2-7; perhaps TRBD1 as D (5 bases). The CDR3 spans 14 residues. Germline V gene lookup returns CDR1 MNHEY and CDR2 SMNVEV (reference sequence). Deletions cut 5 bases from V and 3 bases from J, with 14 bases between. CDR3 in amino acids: CASSLDGASYEQYF. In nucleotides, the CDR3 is TGTGCCAGCAGTCTTGATGGGGCAAGCTACGAGCAGTACTTC.

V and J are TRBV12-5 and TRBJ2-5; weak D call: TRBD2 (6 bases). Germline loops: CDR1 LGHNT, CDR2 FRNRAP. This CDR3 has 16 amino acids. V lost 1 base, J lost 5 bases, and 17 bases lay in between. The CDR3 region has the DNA TGTGCTAGTGGTTTGGCCGTAGTGGGCGGGAAGGAGACCCAGTACTTC. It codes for CASGLAVVGGKETQYF.

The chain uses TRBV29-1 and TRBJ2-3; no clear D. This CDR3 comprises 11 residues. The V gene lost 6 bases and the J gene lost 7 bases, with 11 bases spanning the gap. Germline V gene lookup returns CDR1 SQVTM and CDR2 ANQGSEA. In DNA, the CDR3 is TGCAGCGTCCCTAATGGTAATACGCAGTATTTT. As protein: CSVPNGNTQYF.

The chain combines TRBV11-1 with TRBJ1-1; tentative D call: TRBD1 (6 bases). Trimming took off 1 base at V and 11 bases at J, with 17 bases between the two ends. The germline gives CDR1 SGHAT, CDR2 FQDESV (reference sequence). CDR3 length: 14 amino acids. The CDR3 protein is CASSLVGGGRGAFF. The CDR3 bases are TGTGCCAGCAGCTTAGTAGGCGGGGGCAGAGGTGCTTTCTTT.

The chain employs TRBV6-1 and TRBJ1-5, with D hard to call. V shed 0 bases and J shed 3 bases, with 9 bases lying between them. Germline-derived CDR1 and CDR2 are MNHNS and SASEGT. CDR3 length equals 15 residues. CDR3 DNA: TGTGCCAGCAGTGAAGCGCCGTTCCTCAATCAGCCCCAGCATTTT. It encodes CASSEAPFLNQPQHF.

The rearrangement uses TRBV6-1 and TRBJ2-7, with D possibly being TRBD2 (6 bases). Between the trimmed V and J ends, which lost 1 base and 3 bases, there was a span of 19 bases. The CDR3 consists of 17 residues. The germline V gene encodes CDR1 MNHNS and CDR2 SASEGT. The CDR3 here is CASSEELVGGEFYEQYF. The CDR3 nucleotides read TGTGCCAGCAGTGAAGAGCTAGTTGGAGGGGAGTTCTACGAGCAGTACTTC.

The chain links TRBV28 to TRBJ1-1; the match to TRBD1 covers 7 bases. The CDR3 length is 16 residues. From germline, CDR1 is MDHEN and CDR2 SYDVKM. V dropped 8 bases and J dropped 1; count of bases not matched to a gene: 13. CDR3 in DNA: TGTGCCAGCGCTCAAACCACGACAGGGAAGAACACTGAAGCTTTCTTT. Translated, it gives CASAQTTTGKNTEAFF.

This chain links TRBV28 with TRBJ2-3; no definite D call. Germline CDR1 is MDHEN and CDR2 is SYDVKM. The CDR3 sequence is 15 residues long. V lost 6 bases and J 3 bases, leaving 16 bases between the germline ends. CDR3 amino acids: CASSQTTVGTDTQYF. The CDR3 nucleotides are TGTGCCAGCAGCCAAACGACCGTCGGGACAGATACGCAGTATTTT.

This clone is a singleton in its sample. The CDR3 nucleotides read TGTGCCAGCAGCGGTACTAGCGGGAGGATAGAGCAGTACTTC. This gives the protein CASSGTSGRIEQYF. The V call is TRBV5-4, the J call TRBJ2-7; 12 bases line up with TRBD2. This CDR3 has 14 residues. Germline V gene sequence: CDR1 SGHNT, CDR2 YYREEE (reference sequence). Losses at the gene ends were 4 bases for V and 7 bases for J; bases not matched to a gene: 6.

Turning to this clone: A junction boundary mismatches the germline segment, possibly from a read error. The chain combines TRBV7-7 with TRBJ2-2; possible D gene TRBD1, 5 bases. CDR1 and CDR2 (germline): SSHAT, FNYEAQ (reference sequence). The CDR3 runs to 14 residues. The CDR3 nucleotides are TGTGCTAGCAGCTACGACAGGAACACCGGGGAGCTGTTTTTT. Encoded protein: CASSYDRNTGELFF.

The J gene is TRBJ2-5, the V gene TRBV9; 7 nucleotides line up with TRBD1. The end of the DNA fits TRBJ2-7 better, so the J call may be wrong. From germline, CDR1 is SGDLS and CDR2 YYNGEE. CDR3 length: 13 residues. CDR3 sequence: CASSQGYSYEQYF. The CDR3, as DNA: TGTGCCAGCTCACAGGGGTACTCCTACGAGCAGTACTTC.

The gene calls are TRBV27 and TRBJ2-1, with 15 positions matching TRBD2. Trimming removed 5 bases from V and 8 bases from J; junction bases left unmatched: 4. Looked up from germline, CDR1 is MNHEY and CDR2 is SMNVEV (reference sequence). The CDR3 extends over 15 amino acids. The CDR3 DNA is TGTGCCAGCAGTGGACTAGCGGGGGGGCCCCATGAGCAGTTCTTC. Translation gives CASSGLAGGPHEQFF.

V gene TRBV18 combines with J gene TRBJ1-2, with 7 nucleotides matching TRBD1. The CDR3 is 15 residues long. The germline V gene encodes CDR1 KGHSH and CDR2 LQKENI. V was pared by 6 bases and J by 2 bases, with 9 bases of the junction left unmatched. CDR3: CASSPAQGQNYGYTF. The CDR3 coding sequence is TGTGCCAGCTCCCCCGCACAGGGACAGAACTATGGCTACACCTTC.

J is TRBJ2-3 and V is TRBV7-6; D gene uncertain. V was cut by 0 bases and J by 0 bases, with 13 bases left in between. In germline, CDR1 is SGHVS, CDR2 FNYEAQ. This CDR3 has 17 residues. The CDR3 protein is CASSLALEASSTDTQYF. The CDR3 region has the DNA TGTGCCAGCAGCTTAGCGCTGGAAGCGTCGAGCACAGATACGCAGTATTTT.

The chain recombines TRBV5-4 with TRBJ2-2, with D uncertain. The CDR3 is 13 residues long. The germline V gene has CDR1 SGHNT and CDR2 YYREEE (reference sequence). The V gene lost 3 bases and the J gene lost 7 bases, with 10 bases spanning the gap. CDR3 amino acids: CASSSDSYGELFF. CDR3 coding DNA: TGTGCCAGCAGCTCCGACTCATACGGGGAGCTGTTTTTT.

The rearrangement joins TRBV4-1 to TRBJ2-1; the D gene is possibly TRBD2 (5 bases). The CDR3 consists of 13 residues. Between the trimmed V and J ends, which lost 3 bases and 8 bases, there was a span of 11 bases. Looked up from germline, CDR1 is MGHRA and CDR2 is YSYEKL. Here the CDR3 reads CASSQREYHEQFF. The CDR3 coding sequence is TGCGCCAGCAGCCAGAGGGAGTATCATGAGCAGTTCTTC.

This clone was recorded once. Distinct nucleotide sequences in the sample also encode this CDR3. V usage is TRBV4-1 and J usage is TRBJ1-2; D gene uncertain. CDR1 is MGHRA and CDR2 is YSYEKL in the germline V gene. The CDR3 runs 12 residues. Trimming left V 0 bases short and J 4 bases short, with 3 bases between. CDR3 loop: CASSQDTYGYTF. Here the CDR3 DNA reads TGCGCCAGCAGCCAAGACACCTATGGCTACACCTTC.

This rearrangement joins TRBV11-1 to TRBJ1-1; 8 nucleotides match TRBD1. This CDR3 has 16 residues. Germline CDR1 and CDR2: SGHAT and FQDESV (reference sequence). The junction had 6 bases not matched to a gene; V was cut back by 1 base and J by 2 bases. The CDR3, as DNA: TGTGCCAGCAGCTTAGACCCGGGACAGGTCAACACTGAAGCTTTCTTT. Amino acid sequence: CASSLDPGQVNTEAFF.